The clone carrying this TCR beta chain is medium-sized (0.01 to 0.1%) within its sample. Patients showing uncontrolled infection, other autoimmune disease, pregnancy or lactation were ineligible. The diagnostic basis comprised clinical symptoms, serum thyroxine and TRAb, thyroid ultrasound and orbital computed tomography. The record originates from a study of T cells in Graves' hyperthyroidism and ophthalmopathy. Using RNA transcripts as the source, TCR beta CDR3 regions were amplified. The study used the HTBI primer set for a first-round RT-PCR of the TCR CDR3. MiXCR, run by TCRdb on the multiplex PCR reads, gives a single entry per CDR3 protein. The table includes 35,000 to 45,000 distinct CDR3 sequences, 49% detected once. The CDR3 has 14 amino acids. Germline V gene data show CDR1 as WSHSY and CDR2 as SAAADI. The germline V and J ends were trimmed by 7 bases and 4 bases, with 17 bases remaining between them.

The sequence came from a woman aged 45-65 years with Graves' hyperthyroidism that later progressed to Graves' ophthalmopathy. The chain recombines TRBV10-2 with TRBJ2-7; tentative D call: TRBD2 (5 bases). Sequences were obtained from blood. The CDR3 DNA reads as TGCGCCAGCATGGCATGGGAGTCCGGGTACGAGCAGTACTTC. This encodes CASMAWESGYEQYF.